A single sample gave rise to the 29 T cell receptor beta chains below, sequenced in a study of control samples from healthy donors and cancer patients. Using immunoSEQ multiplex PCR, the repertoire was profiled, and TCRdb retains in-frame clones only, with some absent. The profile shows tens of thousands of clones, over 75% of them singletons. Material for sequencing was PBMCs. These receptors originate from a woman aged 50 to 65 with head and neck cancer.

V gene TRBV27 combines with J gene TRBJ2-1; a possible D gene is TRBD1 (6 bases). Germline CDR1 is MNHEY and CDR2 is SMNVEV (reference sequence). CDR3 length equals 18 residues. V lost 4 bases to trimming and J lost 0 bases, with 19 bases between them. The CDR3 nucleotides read TGTGCCAGCAGTTCTATAACGACAGGATTTAGCTCCTACAATGAGCAGTTCTTC. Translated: CASSSITTGFSSYNEQFF.

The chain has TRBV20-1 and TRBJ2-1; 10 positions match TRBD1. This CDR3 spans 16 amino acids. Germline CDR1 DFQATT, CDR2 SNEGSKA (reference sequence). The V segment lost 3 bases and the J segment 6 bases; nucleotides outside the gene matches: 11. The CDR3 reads CSASGRGDRGFNEQFF. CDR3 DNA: TGCAGTGCTAGTGGTCGGGGGGACAGGGGTTTCAATGAGCAGTTCTTC.

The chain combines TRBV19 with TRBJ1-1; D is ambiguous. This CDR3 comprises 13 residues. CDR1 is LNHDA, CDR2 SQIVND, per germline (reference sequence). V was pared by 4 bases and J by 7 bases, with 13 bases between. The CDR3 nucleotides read TGTGCCAGTAGTAGTCGGCTCTTCGGTGAAGCTTTCTTT. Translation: CASSSRLFGEAFF.

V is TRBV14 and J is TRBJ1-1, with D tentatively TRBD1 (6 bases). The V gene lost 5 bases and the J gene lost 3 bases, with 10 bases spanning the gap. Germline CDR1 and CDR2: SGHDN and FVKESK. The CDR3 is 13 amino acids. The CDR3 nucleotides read TGTGCCAGCAGCGCGCAGGGGCACACTGAAGCTTTCTTT. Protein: CASSAQGHTEAFF.

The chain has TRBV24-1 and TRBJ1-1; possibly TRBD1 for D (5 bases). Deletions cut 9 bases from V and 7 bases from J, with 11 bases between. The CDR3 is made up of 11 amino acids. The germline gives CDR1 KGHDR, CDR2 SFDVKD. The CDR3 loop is CATSAQGEAFF. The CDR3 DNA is TGTGCCACCTCGGCCCAGGGTGAAGCTTTCTTT.

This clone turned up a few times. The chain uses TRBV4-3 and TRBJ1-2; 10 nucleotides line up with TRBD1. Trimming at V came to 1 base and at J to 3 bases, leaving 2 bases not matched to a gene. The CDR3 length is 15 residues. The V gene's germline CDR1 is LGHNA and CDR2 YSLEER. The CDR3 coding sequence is TGCGCCAGCAGCCAAGGGGGACAGGGGCACTATGGCTACACCTTC. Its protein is CASSQGGQGHYGYTF.

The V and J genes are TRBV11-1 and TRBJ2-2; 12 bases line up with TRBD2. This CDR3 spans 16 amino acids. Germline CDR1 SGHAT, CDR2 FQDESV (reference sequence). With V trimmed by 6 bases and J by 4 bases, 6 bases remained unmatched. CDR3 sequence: CASSRTSGVTTGELFF. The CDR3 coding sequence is TGTGCCAGCAGTCGGACTAGCGGGGTGACCACCGGGGAGCTGTTTTTT. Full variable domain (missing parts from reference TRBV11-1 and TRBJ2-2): EAEVAQSPRYKITEKSQAVAFWCDPISGHATLYWYRQILGQGPELLVQFQDESVVDDSQLPKDRFSAERLKGVDSTLKIQPAELGDSAMYLCASSRTSGVTTGELFFGEGSRLTVL.

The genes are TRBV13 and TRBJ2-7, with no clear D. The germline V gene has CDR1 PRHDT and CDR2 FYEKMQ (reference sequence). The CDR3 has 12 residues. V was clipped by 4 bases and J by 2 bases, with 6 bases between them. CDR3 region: CASSSVTYEQYF. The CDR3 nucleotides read TGTGCCAGCAGCTCCGTGACCTACGAGCAGTACTTC.

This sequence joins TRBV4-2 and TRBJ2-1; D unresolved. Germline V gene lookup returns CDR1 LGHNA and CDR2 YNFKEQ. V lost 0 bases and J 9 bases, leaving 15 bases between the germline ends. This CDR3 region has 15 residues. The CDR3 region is CASSQDSASLGEQFF. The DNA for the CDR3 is TGTGCCAGCAGCCAAGATTCGGCTTCCTTAGGTGAGCAGTTCTTC.

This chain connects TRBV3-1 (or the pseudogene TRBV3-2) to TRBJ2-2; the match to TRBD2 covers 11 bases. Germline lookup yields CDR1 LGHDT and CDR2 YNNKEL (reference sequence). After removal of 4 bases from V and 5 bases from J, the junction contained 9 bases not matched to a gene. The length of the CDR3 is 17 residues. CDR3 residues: CASSPYSSGGTTGELFF. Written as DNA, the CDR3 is TGTGCCAGCAGCCCATACTCTAGCGGGGGGACAACCGGGGAGCTGTTTTTT.

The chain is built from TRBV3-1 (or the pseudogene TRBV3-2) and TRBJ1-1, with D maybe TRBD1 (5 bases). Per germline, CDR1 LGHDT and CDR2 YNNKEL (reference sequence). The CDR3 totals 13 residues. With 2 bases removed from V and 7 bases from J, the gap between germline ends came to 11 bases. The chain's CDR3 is CASSQQAGYEAFF. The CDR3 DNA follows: TGTGCCAGCAGCCAACAGGCAGGGTATGAAGCTTTCTTT.

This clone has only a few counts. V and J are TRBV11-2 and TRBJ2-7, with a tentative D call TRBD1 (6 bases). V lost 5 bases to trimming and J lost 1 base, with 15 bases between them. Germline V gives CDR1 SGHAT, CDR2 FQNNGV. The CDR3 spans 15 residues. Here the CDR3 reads CASSRRQEPSYEQYF. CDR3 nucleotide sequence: TGTGCCAGCAGCCGCAGACAGGAGCCTTCCTACGAGCAGTACTTC.

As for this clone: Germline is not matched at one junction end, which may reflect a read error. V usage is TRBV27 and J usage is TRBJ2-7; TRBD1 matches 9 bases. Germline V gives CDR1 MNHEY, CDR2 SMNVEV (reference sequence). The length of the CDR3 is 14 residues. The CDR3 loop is CASSFRDRVYGQYF. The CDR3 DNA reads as TGTGCCAGCAGTTTCCGGGACAGGGTTTACGGGCAGTACTTC.

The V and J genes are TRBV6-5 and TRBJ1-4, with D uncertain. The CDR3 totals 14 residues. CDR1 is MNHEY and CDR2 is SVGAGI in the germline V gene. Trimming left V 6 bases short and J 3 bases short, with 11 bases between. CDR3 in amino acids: CASSPLLSNEKLFF. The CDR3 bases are TGTGCCAGCAGCCCCCTATTGTCTAATGAAAAACTGTTTTTT.

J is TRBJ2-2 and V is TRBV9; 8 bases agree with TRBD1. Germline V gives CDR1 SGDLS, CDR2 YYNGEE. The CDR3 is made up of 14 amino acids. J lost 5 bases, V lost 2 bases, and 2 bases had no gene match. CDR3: CASSVTGDTGELFF. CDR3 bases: TGTGCCAGCAGCGTGACAGGGGATACCGGGGAGCTGTTTTTT.

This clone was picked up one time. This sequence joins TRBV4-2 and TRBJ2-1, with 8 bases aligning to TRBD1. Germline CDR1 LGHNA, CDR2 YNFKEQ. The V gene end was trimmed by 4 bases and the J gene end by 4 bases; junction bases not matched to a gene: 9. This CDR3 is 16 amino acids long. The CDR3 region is CASSRRTGTEYNEQFF. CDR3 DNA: TGTGCCAGCAGCCGGAGGACAGGGACGGAATACAATGAGCAGTTCTTC.

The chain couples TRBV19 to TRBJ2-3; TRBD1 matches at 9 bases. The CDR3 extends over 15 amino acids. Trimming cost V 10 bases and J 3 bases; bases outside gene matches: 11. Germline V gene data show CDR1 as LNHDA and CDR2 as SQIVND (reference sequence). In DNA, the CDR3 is TGTGCCACTAGGGGCGGGACAGGGTTAACAGATACGCAGTATTTT. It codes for CATRGGTGLTDTQYF.

CDR3 DNA sequence: TGTGCCTGGAGTGATGGTGAGACCCAGTACTTC. Amino acid sequence: CAWSDGETQYF. The chain carries TRBV30 and TRBJ2-5; no firm D call. This CDR3 contains 11 residues. CDR1 is GTSNPN, CDR2 SVGIG, per germline (reference sequence). With 1 base removed from V and 5 bases from J, the gap between germline ends came to 5 bases.

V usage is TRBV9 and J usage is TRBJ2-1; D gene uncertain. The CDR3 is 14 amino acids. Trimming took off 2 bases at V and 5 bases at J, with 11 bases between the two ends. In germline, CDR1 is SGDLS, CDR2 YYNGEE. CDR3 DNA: TGTGCCAGCAGCGTTTTTACCACCAACAATGAGCAGTTCTTC. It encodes CASSVFTTNNEQFF.

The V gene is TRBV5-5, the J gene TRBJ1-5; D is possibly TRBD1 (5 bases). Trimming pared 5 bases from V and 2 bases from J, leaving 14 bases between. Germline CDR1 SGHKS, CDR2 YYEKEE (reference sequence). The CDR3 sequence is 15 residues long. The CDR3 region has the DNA TGTGCCAGCAGTCCTATCGGGGGAGGCAATCAGCCCCAGCATTTT. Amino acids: CASSPIGGGNQPQHF.

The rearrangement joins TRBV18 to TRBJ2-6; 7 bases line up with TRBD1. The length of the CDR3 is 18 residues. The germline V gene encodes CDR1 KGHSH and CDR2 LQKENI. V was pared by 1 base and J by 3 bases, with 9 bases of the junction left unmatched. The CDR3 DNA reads TGTGCCAGCTCACCACAAGACAGGGAAGGAATTGGGGCCAACGTCCTGACTTTC. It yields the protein CASSPQDREGIGANVLTF. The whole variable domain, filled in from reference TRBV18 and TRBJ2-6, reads NAGVMQNPRHLVRRRGQEARLRCSPMKGHSHVYWYRQLPEEGLKFMVYLQKENIIDESGMPKERFSAEFPKEGPSILRIQQVVRGDSAAYFCASSPQDREGIGANVLTFGAGSRLTVL.

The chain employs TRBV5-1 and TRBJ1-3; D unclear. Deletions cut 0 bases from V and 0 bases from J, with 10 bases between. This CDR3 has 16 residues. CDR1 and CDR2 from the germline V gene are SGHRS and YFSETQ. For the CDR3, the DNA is TGCGCCAGCAGCTTGGGTCAGACTAGCTCTGGAAACACCATATATTTT. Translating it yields CASSLGQTSSGNTIYF.

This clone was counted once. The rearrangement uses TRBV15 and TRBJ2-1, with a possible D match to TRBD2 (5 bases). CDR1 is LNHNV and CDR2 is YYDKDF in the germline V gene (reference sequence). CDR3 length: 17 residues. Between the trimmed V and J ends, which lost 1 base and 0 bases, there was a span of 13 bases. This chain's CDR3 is CATSRAIAGISYNEQFF. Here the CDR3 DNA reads TGTGCCACCAGCAGAGCTATAGCCGGGATCTCCTACAATGAGCAGTTCTTC.

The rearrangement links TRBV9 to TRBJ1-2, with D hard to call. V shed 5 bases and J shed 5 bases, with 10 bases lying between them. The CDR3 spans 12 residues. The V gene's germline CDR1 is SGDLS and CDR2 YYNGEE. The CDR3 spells CASRGGEYGYTF. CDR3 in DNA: TGTGCCAGCAGGGGAGGAGAATATGGCTACACCTTC.

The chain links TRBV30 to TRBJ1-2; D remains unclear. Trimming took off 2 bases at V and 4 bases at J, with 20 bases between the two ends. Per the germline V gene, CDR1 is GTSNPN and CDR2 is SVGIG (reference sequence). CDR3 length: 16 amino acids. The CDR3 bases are TGTGCCTGGAGTCCGACGGGGAACCCGCGGGGCTATGGCTACACCTTC. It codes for CAWSPTGNPRGYGYTF.

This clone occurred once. The DNA of the CDR3 is TGTGCCAGCAAAGGGACTAGCGGCCTCAATGAGCAGTTCTTC. Encoded protein: CASKGTSGLNEQFF. The chain uses TRBV3-1 (or the pseudogene TRBV3-2) and TRBJ2-1; 11 positions agree with TRBD2. Trimming at V came to 7 bases and at J to 6 bases, leaving 5 bases not matched to a gene. This CDR3 region has 14 residues. Germline CDR1 is LGHDT and CDR2 is YNNKEL (reference sequence).

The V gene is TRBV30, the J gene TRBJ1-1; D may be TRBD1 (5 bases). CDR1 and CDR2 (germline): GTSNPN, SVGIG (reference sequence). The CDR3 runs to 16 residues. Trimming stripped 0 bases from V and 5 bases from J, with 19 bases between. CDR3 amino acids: CAWSVRGVSGGTEAFF. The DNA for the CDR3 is TGTGCCTGGAGTGTTCGGGGGGTTTCAGGTGGGACTGAAGCTTTCTTT.

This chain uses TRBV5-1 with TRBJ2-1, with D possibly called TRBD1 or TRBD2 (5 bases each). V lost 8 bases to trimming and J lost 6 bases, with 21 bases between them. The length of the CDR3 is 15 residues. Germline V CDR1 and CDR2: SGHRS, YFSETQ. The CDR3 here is CASSRDGLAGNEQFF. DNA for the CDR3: TGCGCCAGTTCCCGGGACGGCCTTGCGGGCAATGAGCAGTTCTTC. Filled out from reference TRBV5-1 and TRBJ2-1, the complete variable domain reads KAGVTQTPRYLIKTRGQQVTLSCSPISGHRSVSWYQQTPGQGLQFLFEYFSETQRNKGNFPGRFSGRQFSNSRSEMNVSTLELGDSALYLCASSRDGLAGNEQFFGPGTRLTVL.

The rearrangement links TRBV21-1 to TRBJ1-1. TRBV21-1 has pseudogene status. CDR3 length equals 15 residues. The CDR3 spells CASSKGGRVNTEAFF. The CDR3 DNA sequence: TGTGCCAGCAGCAAAGGGGGACGGGTGAACACTGAAGCTTTCTTT.